This TCR beta chain was found in a study of monozygotic twins with inflammatory bowel disease. This CDR3 is 13 amino acids long. CDR1 MRHNA and CDR2 SNTAGT come from the germline V gene. Each TCR library consumed about 3,700 ng of total RNA. TCRdb reworked the 5' RACE reads into one entry per CDR3 protein, no DNA. Its table lists a few hundred thousand distinct CDR3 sequences. A note on this clonotype: Its antigen is as yet unknown.

Notes on the study in general: The data did not back a single strong IBD-associated clonotype or signal.

The V call is TRBV6-4, the J call TRBJ2-1; TCRdb's D gene call, TRBD2, goes unchecked for lack of DNA. Source material: blood. The origin of this receptor is a human donor with ulcerative colitis or Crohn's disease, or a healthy co-twin of an affected twin (not recorded which). This CDR3 is CASSDSTARTIFF.